Each of the 13 T cell receptor beta chains below was sequenced from the same sample in a study of CD4+ T cells in melanoma (dated 2022 in TCRdb). Library generation was performed with the immunoSEQ multiplex PCR assay. Entries here come from immuneACCESS through TCRdb and include only in-frame sequences with V and J called. Some clones fail to appear in such tables; in the studies checked, an unresolved V gene covers under half of the shortfall, and the cause of the remainder is unknown. This sample lists approximately 14,000 clones; 68% were detected once. Jointly, the top ten make up approximately 20% of the sample. Sequencing input: cells from a culture (not recorded whether cultured in vitro). These receptors were collected from a human donor with melanoma.

The chain recombines TRBV7-9 with TRBJ2-1, with D perhaps matching TRBD2 (6 bases). V dropped 1 base and J dropped 8 bases, with 12 bases sitting between them. Germline assignment: CDR1 SEHNR and CDR2 FQNEAQ (reference sequence). CDR3 length: 14 amino acids. DNA for the CDR3: TGTGCCAGCAGCTTAGGTAGCGGTAAGGATGAGCAGTTCTTC. Translated: CASSLGSGKDEQFF.

The chain is built from TRBV2 and TRBJ1-5, with TRBD1 matching over 7 bases. This CDR3 has 14 amino acids. V lost 4 bases, J lost 7 bases, and 7 bases stayed unmatched. The germline V gene has CDR1 SNHLY and CDR2 FYNNEI. CDR3 residues: CASSAPTGTQPQHF. The CDR3 coding sequence is TGTGCCAGCAGTGCCCCGACAGGGACACAGCCCCAGCATTTT.

The gene calls are TRBV6-5 and TRBJ2-5, with D unresolved. This CDR3 region has 14 residues. The germline V gene encodes CDR1 MNHEY and CDR2 SVGAGI. The ends were cut back, 5 bases at V and 9 bases at J, with 19 bases in the middle. CDR3 in amino acids: CASSLSVLGWAQYF. In DNA, the CDR3 is TGTGCCAGCAGTCTCTCGGTGCTTGGATGGGCCCAGTACTTC.

The chain carries TRBV15 and TRBJ2-7, with D possibly being TRBD1 or TRBD2 (5 bases each). The germline V gene has CDR1 LNHNV and CDR2 YYDKDF (reference sequence). This CDR3 spans 14 amino acids. The germline V and J ends were trimmed by 0 bases and 3 bases, with 9 bases remaining between them. The CDR3 region has the DNA TGTGCCACCAGCAGAGAGGGACCCGGCTACGAGCAGTACTTC. Its protein product is CATSREGPGYEQYF. Looking up the rest from reference TRBV15 and TRBJ2-7 gives the full variable domain: DAMVIQNPRYQVTQFGKPVTLSCSQTLNHNVMYWYQQKSSQAPKLLFHYYDKDFNNEADTPDNFQSRRPNTSFCFLDIRSPGLGDTAMYLCATSREGPGYEQYFGPGTRLTVT.

CDR3 amino acids: CASRMVGGTEDIQYF. The CDR3 DNA is TGTGCCAGCAGGATGGTAGGAGGGACGGAGGACATTCAGTACTTC. The rearrangement uses TRBV5-5 and TRBJ2-4; D perhaps matches TRBD2 (6 bases). Trimming stripped 5 bases from V and 8 bases from J, with 20 bases between. This CDR3 contains 15 residues. Germline CDR1 reads SGHKS; CDR2 reads YYEKEE (reference sequence). Together with reference TRBV5-5 and TRBJ2-4, the CDR3 gives the full variable domain: DAGVTQSPTHLIKTRGQQVTLRCSPISGHKSVSWYQQVLGQGPQFIFQYYEKEERGRGNFPDRFSARQFPNYSSELNVNALLLGDSALYLCASRMVGGTEDIQYFGAGTRLSVL.

In DNA form, the CDR3 reads TGCGCCAGCAATGACCGCAGACAGGGCTACAATGAGCAGTTCTTC. Encoded protein: CASNDRRQGYNEQFF. The V and J genes are TRBV5-1 and TRBJ2-1; 7 bases align to TRBD1. Losses at the gene ends were 6 bases for V and 3 bases for J; bases not matched to a gene: 9. The V gene's germline CDR1 is SGHRS and CDR2 YFSETQ. CDR3 length: 15 amino acids.

The rearrangement joins TRBV18 to TRBJ1-2; D may be TRBD1 (6 bases). The CDR3 contains 13 residues. Trimming removed 2 bases from V and 6 bases from J, with 10 bases in between. Germline lookup yields CDR1 KGHSH and CDR2 LQKENI. The CDR3 spells CASSPASGDGYTF. The CDR3 nucleotides are TGTGCCAGCTCACCAGCATCAGGGGATGGCTACACCTTC.

The chain combines TRBV25-1 with TRBJ2-5; TRBD1 aligns across 7 bases. V was clipped by 2 bases and J by 2 bases; unmatched bases: 5. Per germline, CDR1 MGHDK and CDR2 SYGVNS. CDR3 length: 15 residues. CDR3 nucleotide sequence: TGTGCCAGCAGTGAAGGGGGACAGAAACAAGAGACCCAGTACTTC. It is translated as CASSEGGQKQETQYF.

The J gene is TRBJ1-5, the V gene TRBV19, with TRBD1 matching 7 bases. The CDR3 loop spans 16 amino acids. Unmatched junction bases numbered 13, after V lost 5 bases and J lost 6 bases. Germline-derived CDR1 and CDR2 are LNHDA and SQIVND (reference sequence). The CDR3 sequence: CASSLRPRQGRQPQHF. CDR3 DNA sequence: TGTGCCAGTAGTCTTAGACCCAGACAGGGTCGTCAGCCCCAGCATTTT.

This chain joins TRBV11-2 and TRBJ1-6, with TRBD1 identical over 7 bases. The length of the CDR3 is 13 residues. The J segment lost 9 bases and the V segment lost 5 bases, leaving 4 bases of the junction unmatched. Germline assignment: CDR1 SGHAT and CDR2 FQNNGV. The CDR3 DNA sequence: TGTGCCAGCAGCCGTGACAGGGCTTCACCCCTCCACTTT. It yields the protein CASSRDRASPLHF. Supplemented by reference TRBV11-2 and TRBJ1-6, the full variable domain reads EAGVAQSPRYKIIEKRQSVAFWCNPISGHATLYWYQQILGQGPKLLIQFQNNGVVDDSQLPKDRFSAERLKGVDSTLKIQPAKLEDSAVYLCASSRDRASPLHFGNGTRLTVT.

There are a few counts of this clone. The rearrangement uses TRBV7-3 and TRBJ2-7; possible D gene TRBD2, 6 bases. Germline CDR1 SGHTA, CDR2 FQGTGA. The V end lost 3 bases, the J end lost 7 bases, and 13 bases lay between the germline ends. There are 13 residues in the CDR3. CDR3 DNA sequence: TGTGCCAGCAGCTTGACGGGGACTGGGGAGCAGTACTTC. It specifies CASSLTGTGEQYF.

The rearrangement links TRBV6-6 to TRBJ2-3; 11 bases line up with TRBD2. The ends lost 7 bases at V and 6 bases at J; junction bases unmatched: 9. This CDR3 comprises 15 residues. Germline CDR1 reads MNHNY; CDR2 reads SVGAGI (reference sequence). CDR3 DNA: TGTGCCAGCACCCATACTAGCGGGGGAATGGATACGCAGTATTTT. Amino acids: CASTHTSGGMDTQYF.

The rearrangement joins TRBV9 to TRBJ1-6; D gene ambiguous. The germline V gene has CDR1 SGDLS and CDR2 YYNGEE. This CDR3 region has 17 residues. V shed 4 bases and J shed 0 bases, with 14 bases lying between them. Written as DNA, the CDR3 is TGTGCCAGCAGCCTAGTAGCGGGGAGCTCCTATAATTCACCCCTCCACTTT. Translated: CASSLVAGSSYNSPLHF.